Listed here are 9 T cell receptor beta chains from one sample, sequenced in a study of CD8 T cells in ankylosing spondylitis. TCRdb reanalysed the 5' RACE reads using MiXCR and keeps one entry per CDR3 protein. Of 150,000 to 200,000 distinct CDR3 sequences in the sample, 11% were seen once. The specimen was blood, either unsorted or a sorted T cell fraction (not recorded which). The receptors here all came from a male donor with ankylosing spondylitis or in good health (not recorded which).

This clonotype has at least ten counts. CDR3 region: CASSSYYEQYF. CDR3 DNA sequence: TGTGCCAGCAGCTCCTACTACGAGCAGTACTTC. The V call is TRBV7-8, the J call TRBJ2-7; D is ambiguous. The germline gives CDR1 SGHVS, CDR2 FQNEAQ. CDR3 size: 11 residues. The V end lost 4 bases, the J end lost 3 bases, and 4 bases lay between the germline ends. Together with reference TRBV7-8 and TRBJ2-7, the CDR3 gives the full variable domain: GAGVSQSPRYKVAKRGQDVALRCDPISGHVSLFWYQQALGQGPEFLTYFQNEAQLDKSGLPSDRFFAERPEGSVSTLKIQRTQQEDSAVYLCASSSYYEQYFGPGTRLTVT.

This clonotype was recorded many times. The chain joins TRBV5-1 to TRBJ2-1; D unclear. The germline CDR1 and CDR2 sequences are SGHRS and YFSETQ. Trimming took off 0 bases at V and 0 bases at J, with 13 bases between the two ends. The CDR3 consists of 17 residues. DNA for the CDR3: TGCGCCAGCAGCTTGGGATACACTCCGAGCTCCTACAATGAGCAGTTCTTC. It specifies CASSLGYTPSSYNEQFF.

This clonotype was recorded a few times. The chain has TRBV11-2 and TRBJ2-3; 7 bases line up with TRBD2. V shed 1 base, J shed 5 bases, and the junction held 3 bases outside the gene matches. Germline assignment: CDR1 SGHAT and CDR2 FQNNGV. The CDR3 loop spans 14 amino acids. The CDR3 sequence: CASSLVGGIDTQYF. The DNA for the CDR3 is TGTGCCAGCAGCTTAGTCGGGGGGATAGATACGCAGTATTTT.

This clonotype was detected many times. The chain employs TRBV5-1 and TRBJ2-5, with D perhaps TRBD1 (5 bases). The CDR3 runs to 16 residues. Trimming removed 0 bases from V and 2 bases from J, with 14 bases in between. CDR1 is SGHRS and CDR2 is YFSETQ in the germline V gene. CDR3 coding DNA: TGCGCCAGCAGCTTGGGGACGACAGCGCCGCAAGAGACCCAGTACTTC. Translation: CASSLGTTAPQETQYF.

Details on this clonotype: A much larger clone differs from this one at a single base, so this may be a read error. This chain's CDR3 is CANSPLLSGEYNEQFF. CDR3 sequence (DNA): TGTGCCAACTCACCCCTCCTAAGCGGGGAGTACAATGAGCAGTTCTTC. The J gene is TRBJ2-1, the V gene TRBV18; TRBD2 agrees at 7 bases. The CDR3 sequence is 16 residues long. Germline V gives CDR1 KGHSH, CDR2 LQKENI.

CDR3 coding DNA: TGTGCCAGCAGCCAAGCTGAGAGCCACTATGGCTACACCTTC. As protein: CASSQAESHYGYTF. The chain employs TRBV3-1 and TRBJ1-2; D remains ambiguous. Germline-derived CDR1 and CDR2 are LGHDT and YNNKEL (reference sequence). This CDR3 is 14 amino acids long. V dropped 1 base and J dropped 3 bases, with 9 bases sitting between them.

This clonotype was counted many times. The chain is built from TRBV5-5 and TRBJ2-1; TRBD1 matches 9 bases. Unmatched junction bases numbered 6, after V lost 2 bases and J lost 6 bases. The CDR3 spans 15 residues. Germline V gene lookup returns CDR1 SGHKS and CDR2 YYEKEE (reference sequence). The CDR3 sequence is CASSFGTGIGNEQFF. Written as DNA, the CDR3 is TGTGCCAGCAGCTTTGGGACAGGGATAGGCAATGAGCAGTTCTTC. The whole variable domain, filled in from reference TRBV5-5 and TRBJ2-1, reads DAGVTQSPTHLIKTRGQQVTLRCSPISGHKSVSWYQQVLGQGPQFIFQYYEKEERGRGNFPDRFSARQFPNYSSELNVNALLLGDSALYLCASSFGTGIGNEQFFGPGTRLTVL.

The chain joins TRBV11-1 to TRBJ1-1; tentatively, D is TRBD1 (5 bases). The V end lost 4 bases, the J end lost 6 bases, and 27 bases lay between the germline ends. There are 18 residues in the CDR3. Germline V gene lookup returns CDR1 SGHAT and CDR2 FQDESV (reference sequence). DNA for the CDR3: TGTGCCAGCAGCTCGTATATACGCCCAGGGACGTTAAACGCTGAAGCTTTCTTT. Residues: CASSSYIRPGTLNAEAFF.

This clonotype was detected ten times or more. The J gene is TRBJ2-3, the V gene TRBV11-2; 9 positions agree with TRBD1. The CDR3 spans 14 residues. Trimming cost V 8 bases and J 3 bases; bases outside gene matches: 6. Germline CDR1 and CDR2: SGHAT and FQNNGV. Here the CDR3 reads CASPRTGETDTQYF. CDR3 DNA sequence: TGTGCCAGCCCTAGGACAGGGGAGACAGATACGCAGTATTTT.